This paragraph reports one T cell receptor beta chain. Profiled with immunoSEQ multiplex PCR; TCRdb holds only in-frame clones, not every one. The top ten hold 3.5% to 4.5% of the sample, which has about 60,000 clones, around 80% seen once. The data derive from a study of radiotherapy plus CTLA-4 blockade in lung cancer. After removal of 6 bases from V and 3 bases from J, the junction contained 2 bases not matched to a gene. The CDR3 extends over 13 amino acids. In germline, CDR1 is MNHNS, CDR2 SASEGT. The sequencing used peripheral blood, collected from a patient treated with radiotherapy plus ipilimumab. This rearrangement joins TRBV6-1 to TRBJ1-1; 9 bases are shared with TRBD1. This receptor was identified in a human donor with non-small cell lung cancer who had a partial response to radiotherapy plus ipilimumab. The CDR3 loop reads CASSGDRDTEAFF. The DNA of the CDR3 is TGTGCCAGCAGCGGGGACAGGGACACTGAAGCTTTCTTT.